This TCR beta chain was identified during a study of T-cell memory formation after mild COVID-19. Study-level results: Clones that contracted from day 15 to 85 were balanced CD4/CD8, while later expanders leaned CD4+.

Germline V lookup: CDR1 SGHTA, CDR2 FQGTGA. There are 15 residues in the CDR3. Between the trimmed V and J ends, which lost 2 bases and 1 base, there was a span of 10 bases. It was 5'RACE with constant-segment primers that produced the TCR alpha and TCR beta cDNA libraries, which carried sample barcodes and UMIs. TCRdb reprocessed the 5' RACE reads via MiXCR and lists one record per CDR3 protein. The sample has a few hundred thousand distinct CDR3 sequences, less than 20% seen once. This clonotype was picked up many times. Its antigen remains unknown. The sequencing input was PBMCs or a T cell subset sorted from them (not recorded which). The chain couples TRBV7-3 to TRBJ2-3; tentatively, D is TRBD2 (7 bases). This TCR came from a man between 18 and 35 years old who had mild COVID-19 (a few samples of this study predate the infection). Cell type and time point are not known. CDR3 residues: CASSLYGGRTDTQYF. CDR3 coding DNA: TGTGCCAGCAGCTTATACGGGGGGCGCACAGATACGCAGTATTTT.